What follows is one T cell receptor beta chain and its context. In germline, CDR1 is KGHDR, CDR2 SFDVKD. V was trimmed by 2 bases and J by 2 bases, leaving 11 bases between them. This CDR3 is built from 16 residues. This specimen comes from a study of control samples from healthy donors and cancer patients. Here immunoSEQ multiplex PCR was the method, and the copy in TCRdb shows in-frame clones only, minus some. Among roughly 79,000 clones listed, roughly 84% were seen once. The receptor comes from a man between 50 and 59 years old in good health. The chain joins TRBV24-1 to TRBJ1-4; D perhaps matches TRBD1 (6 bases). Source material: blood. The CDR3 DNA follows: TGTGCCACCAGTGATTCGACCGGACAGACTAATGAAAAACTGTTTTTT. Translated, it gives CATSDSTGQTNEKLFF.